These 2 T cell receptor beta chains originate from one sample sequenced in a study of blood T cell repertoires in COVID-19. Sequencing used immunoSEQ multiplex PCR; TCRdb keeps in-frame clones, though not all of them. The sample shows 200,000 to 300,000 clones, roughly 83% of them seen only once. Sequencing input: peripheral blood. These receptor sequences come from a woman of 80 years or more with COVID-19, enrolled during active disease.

The CDR3 sequence is CSVENPGAYNEQFF. The CDR3 DNA follows: TGCAGCGTTGAAAACCCGGGAGCCTACAATGAGCAGTTCTTC. The gene calls are TRBV29-1 and TRBJ2-1, with D possibly TRBD2 on 6 matching bases. V lost 2 bases, J lost 2 bases, and 10 bases lay in between. There are 14 residues in the CDR3. The germline CDR1 and CDR2 sequences are SQVTM and ANQGSEA.

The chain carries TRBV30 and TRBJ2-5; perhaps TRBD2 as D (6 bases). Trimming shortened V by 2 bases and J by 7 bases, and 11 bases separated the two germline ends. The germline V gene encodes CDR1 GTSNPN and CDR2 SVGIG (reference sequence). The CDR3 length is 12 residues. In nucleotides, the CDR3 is TGTGCCTGGAGTAGTGTGCGGGGGACCCAGTACTTC. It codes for CAWSSVRGTQYF.